What follows are 2 T cell receptor beta chains derived from one specimen sequenced in a study of blood T cell repertoires in COVID-19. Sequenced by immunoSEQ multiplex PCR; TCRdb stores in-frame clones only, minus some. This sample yields fewer than 250,000 clones, of which about four fifths are seen a single time; approximately 4.9% belongs to the top ten. The sequenced material came from PBMCs or T cells enriched from blood (not recorded which). Every receptor here comes from a woman in her forties or fifties who had been exposed to COVID-19.

The V gene is TRBV7-2, the J gene TRBJ2-5; a weak D match, TRBD1 (5 bases). Trimming removed 1 base from V and 5 bases from J, with 14 bases in between. Germline V gene sequence: CDR1 SGHTA, CDR2 FQGNSA. The CDR3 spans 15 residues. CDR3 DNA: TGTGCCAGCAGCTTAGGGCAGGGTGGTAGCGAGACCCAGTACTTC. It translates to CASSLGQGGSETQYF.

CDR3 protein: CASSYFRGTEAFF. In DNA form, the CDR3 reads TGTGCCAGCAGTTACTTCCGGGGAACTGAAGCTTTCTTT. The rearrangement joins TRBV6-5 to TRBJ1-1; D is ambiguous. The CDR3 is made up of 13 amino acids. Trimming left V 1 base short and J 5 bases short, with 8 bases between. Germline CDR1 and CDR2: MNHEY and SVGAGI.